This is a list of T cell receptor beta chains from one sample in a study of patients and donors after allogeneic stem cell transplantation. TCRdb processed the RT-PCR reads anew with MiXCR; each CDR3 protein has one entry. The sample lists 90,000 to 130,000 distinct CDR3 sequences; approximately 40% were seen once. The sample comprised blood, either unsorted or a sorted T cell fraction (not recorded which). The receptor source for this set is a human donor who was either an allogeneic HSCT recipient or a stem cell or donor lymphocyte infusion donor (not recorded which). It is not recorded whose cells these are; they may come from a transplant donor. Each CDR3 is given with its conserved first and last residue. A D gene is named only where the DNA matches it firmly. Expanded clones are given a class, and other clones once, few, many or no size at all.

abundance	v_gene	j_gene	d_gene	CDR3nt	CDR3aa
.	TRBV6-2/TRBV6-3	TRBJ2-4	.	TGTGCCAGCAGTTACTCGATACAGGGAAAAAACATTCAGTACTTC	CASSYSIQGKNIQYF
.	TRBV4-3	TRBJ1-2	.	TGCGCCAGCAGCCAGCTCCGGGACACCGTTTTTTATGGCTACACCTTC	CASSQLRDTVFYGYTF
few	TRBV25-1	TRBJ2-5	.	TGTGCCAGCAGTGATCCTCGCTTTGTCGGGACCCAGTACTTC	CASSDPRFVGTQYF
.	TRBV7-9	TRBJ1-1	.	TGTGCCAGCACCAGGGAAGCTTTCGCCTCCTCCAGGAACACTGAAGCTTTCTTT	CASTREAFASSRNTEAFF
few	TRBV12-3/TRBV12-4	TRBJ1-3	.	TGTGCCAGCAGTTTATACTCTGGAAACACCATATATTTT	CASSLYSGNTIYF
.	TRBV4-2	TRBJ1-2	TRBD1	TGTGCCAGCAGCCCGAGGGACAGGGAGGATGGCTACACCTTC	CASSPRDREDGYTF
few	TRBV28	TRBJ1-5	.	TGTGCCAGCAGGGTGGGGCTCAATCAGCCCCAGCATTTT	CASRVGLNQPQHF
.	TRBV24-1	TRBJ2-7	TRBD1	TGTGCCACCAGTGAACTAAAGGGACAGGGAGCCACCTACGAGCAGTACTTC	CATSELKGQGATYEQYF
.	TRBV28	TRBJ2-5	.	TGTGCCAGCAGTGAAACCCTCGGGGCCCCACAAGAGACCCAGTACTTC	CASSETLGAPQETQYF
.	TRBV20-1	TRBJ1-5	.	TGCAGTGCTAGTGGGGATTTACCTGCAACCCAGCATTTT	CSASGDLPATQHF
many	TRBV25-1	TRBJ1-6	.	TGTGCCAGCAGTGCCCACCCTGAGGGCAAGGGGGCACCCCTCCACTTT	CASSAHPEGKGAPLHF
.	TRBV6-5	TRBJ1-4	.	TGTGCCAGCAGTTCCCTCCACACTAATGAAAAACTGTTTTTT	CASSSLHTNEKLFF
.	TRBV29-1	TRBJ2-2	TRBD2	TGCAGCGCCTTGGGACTAGCGGAGCCGACCGGGGAGCTGTTTTTT	CSALGLAEPTGELFF
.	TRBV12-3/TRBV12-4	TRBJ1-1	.	TGTGCCAGCACCCCCAATGGGGGCATGAACACTGAAGCTTTCTTT	CASTPNGGMNTEAFF
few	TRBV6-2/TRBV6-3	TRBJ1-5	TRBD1	TGTGCCAGCAGGCCCGGGACAGGGGTAGGTCTCCAGCCCCAGCATTTT	CASRPGTGVGLQPQHF
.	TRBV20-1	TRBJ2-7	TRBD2	TGCAGTGCTAGTAACTCCGGGACTAGCGGCGAGCAGTACTTC	CSASNSGTSGEQYF
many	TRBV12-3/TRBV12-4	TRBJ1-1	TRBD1	TGTGCCAGCAGTCCATCAGGGGGGAGTAACACTGAAGCTTTCTTT	CASSPSGGSNTEAFF
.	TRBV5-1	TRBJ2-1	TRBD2	TGCGCCAGCAGCTTGGCCGGAGGTACTAGCGGTCTCTACAATGAGCAGTTCTTC	CASSLAGGTSGLYNEQFF
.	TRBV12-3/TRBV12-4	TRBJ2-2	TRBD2	TGTGCCAGCAGCAGGACTAGCGGCAGAACCGGGGAGCTGTTTTTT	CASSRTSGRTGELFF
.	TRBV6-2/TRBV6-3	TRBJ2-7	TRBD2	TGTGCCAGCAGTACACCTCTAGCGGGAGGACCCTACGAGCAGTACTTC	CASSTPLAGGPYEQYF
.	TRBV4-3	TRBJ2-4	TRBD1	TGCGCCAGCAGCCAAGATTTGAGGGACCGGGACAGGGGCATTCAGTACTTC	CASSQDLRDRDRGIQYF
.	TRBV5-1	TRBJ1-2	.	TGCGCCAGCAGCGCAGGTAGGACATCCGATCATGGCTACACCTTC	CASSAGRTSDHGYTF
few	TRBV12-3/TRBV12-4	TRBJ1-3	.	TGTGCCAGCAGCCCCCGGGGTATTCGTTCTGGAAACACCATATATTTT	CASSPRGIRSGNTIYF
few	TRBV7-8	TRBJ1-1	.	TGTGCCAGCAGCGCGGGGGGCGCCTCCCTGAGCACTGAAGCTTTCTTT	CASSAGGASLSTEAFF
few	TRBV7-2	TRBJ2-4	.	TGTGCCAGCAGCGTAGAGCCTGGGGATACTAACATTCAGTACTTC	CASSVEPGDTNIQYF
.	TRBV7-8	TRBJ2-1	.	TGTGCCAGCAGTTCAAGGGGAACCTCCTCCGATGAGCAGTTCTTC	CASSSRGTSSDEQFF
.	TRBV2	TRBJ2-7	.	TGTGCCAGCAGTGAAGTGGGCCCTGGGTCTTACGAGCAGTACTTC	CASSEVGPGSYEQYF
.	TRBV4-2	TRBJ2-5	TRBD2	TGTGCCAGCAGCCAAACTAGCGGGAGAAAGGAGACCCAGTACTTC	CASSQTSGRKETQYF
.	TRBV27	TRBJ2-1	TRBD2	TGTGCCAGCAGTTACGGGACTAGCGGGAGTGTTTATGAGCAGTTCTTC	CASSYGTSGSVYEQFF
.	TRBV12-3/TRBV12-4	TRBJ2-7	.	TGTGCCAGCAGTTTGGCAGGGGATGTCTACGAGCAGTACTTC	CASSLAGDVYEQYF
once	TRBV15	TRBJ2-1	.	TGTGCCACCAGTCAGATTCCCAGACAAGGATCCTACAATGAGCAGTTCTTC	CATSQIPRQGSYNEQFF
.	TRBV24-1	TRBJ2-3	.	TGTGCCACCAGTGATTCGGTCGCGGCCGGCAGCACAGATACGCAGTATTTT	CATSDSVAAGSTDTQYF
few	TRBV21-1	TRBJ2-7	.	TGTGCCAGCAGCAACCCATACAGGGAACAACGCTACGAGCAGTACTTC	CASSNPYREQRYEQYF
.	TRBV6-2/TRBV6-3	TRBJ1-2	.	TGTGCCAGCAGCGCTAGGGGCTGGAGCGAAGGCTACACCTTC	CASSARGWSEGYTF
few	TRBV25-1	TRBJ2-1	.	TGTGCCAGCAGTGTAGGACAGACCGCCTACAATGAGCAGTTCTTC	CASSVGQTAYNEQFF
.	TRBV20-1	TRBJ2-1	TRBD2	TGCAGCGCCCAAATTCTGACTAGCGGGAGTTTCATCTACAATGAGCAGTTCTTC	CSAQILTSGSFIYNEQFF
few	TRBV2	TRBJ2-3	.	TGTGCCAGTGGAAGCTATGGGACAGATACGCAGTATTTT	CASGSYGTDTQYF
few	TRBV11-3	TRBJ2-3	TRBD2	TGTGCCAGCAGCCTGAGACTAGCGGGAGATACAGATACGCAGTATTTT	CASSLRLAGDTDTQYF
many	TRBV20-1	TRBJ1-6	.	TGCAGTGCTAGAGAAGGGTCCCATTCACCCCTCCACTTT	CSAREGSHSPLHF
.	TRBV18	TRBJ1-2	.	TGTGCCAGCTCTCCCGGACAGACTGAAGATGGCTACACCTTC	CASSPGQTEDGYTF
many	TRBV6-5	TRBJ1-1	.	TGTGCCAGCAGTCCGGTGAGGGCGAACACTGAAGCTTTCTTT	CASSPVRANTEAFF
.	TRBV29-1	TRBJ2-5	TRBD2	TGCAGCGGTGGACTAGCGTTAGAGACCCAGTACTTC	CSGGLALETQYF
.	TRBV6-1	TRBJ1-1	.	TGTGCCAGCAGACTTCTCTTAACAGGCTCTCTCCAAGATTTCTTT	CASRLLLTGSLQDFF
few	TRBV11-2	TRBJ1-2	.	TGTGCCAGCAGCCCGAATAGGAAAACCTATGGCTACACCTTC	CASSPNRKTYGYTF
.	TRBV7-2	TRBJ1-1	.	TGTGCCAGCAGCCTATGGGGACACCTGAACACTGAAGCTTTCTTT	CASSLWGHLNTEAFF
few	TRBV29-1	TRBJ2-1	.	TGCAGCGGAACGGGACGGAACTACAATGAGCAGTTCTTC	CSGTGRNYNEQFF
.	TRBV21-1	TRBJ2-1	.	TGTGCCAGCAGCAAAGAACTAGCGGGGGACCATGAGCAGTTCTTC	CASSKELAGDHEQFF
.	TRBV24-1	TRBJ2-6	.	TGTGCCACCAGTGGGGCTGGGGCCAACGTCCTGACTTTC	CATSGAGANVLTF